This TCR beta chain was obtained from a study of graft-versus-host responses after intestinal transplantation (dated by TCRdb to the early 2020s). Context from the whole study: The transplants that recipients got were multivisceral, liver-intestinal, or isolated intestinal. Every recipient was given anti-thymocyte globulin induction, followed by around three years of maintenance tacrolimus and steroids. After intestinal transplantation, graft-versus-host and host-versus-graft alloreactive T cell clones in the graft, circulation and bone marrow were tracked using bulk TCR-beta CDR3 sequencing. To identify alloreactive clones, pre-transplant mixed lymphocyte reaction products were sequenced and then compared with unstimulated pre-transplant donor and recipient T cells. Of the 20 to 25 intestinal transplant recipients enrolled in the cohort, one of whom was a retransplant, a few patients without pretransplant specimens were excluded. A peak of at least 4% donor T cells among recipient peripheral blood mononuclear cells was the definition used for donor T cell macrochimerism. Rather than being sequenced by the commercial service, samples from a few later patients were sequenced in-house on an Illumina MiSeq and processed with MiXCR. The study at large found these results: Patients with donor T cell macrochimerism had high GvH to HvG T cell clonal ratios in their allografts. Conclusions were limited by the relatively low number and heterogeneity of intestinal transplant patients. GvH clones turned up in recipient bone marrow, with some appearing earlier in ileal mucosa or blood, a pattern consistent with an intestinal mucosal origin. Early after transplant, declines in HvG clones were associated with peak levels of circulating GvH clones.

The sample's time point label, decoded: cells obtained before transplantation from donor or recipient. CD3+CD4+ and CD3+CD8+ populations were FACS-sorted from unstimulated pre-transplant donor and recipient cells taken from spleen or lymph nodes. The library came from the immunoSEQ multiplex PCR assay. In most patients, genomic DNA was isolated using the Qiagen DNeasy Blood and Tissue Kit and sent frozen to Adaptive Biotechnologies for TCR sequencing. Adaptive Biotechnologies carried out high-throughput TCR-beta CDR3 sequencing of genomic DNA for most patients. Processing in the source paper ran as follows. Adaptive's ImmunoSEQ software was the source of the TCR sequencing data for 15 to 20 patients, while a few other patients were processed with MiXCR and VDJtools. To correct CD4 versus CD8 sorting errors, any sequence found in both subsets at a frequency ratio below 5:1 was removed. CDR3 nucleotide sequences shared by donor and recipient were removed because the origin of these sequences could not be assigned. At least 2-fold expansion over unstimulated cells and a minimum CFSE-low frequency of 0.002% (template counts) or 0.001% (read counts) were required for clones to be classified as alloreactive. Mappable clones were those detected in sequenced pre-transplant spleen, lymph node, or MLR CFSE-low populations of the donor or recipient. Cumulative frequency of alloreactive clones was calculated as a percentage of all sequences weighted by copy number. Not all clones reach the TCRdb copy of this immuneACCESS table, which keeps in-frame sequences only. Checked studies attribute under half of the gap to unresolved V genes and leave the rest unexplained. That table furnishes V, J and clone size, whereas the DNA furnished D and trimming. The sample profile shows 25,000 to 30,000 clones; 82% of them were found once. The ten largest clones take up roughly 0.65% of the sample.

The junction shows trimming of 4 bases on V and 4 bases on J, plus 8 bases between the germline ends. The CDR3 sequence holds 13 residues, the cysteine and phenylalanine included. Here the CDR3 DNA is all that survives: 39 bases in frame from base 1. The germline V gene yields SGDLS for CDR1 and YYNGEE for CDR2. Note on this clone: Its antigen is unknown. The input lacks base qualities; no much larger clone sits a single base away.

The sequence joins TRBV9 to TRBJ2-2, with the D gene not clear enough to name. Sequencing was performed on unstimulated CD4+ T cells sorted from spleen or lymph node cells, taken before intestinal transplant. This TCR was sampled from a human donor who received an intestinal transplant. The DNA sequence is given as TGTGCCAGCAGCCCACTACGCACCGGGGAGCTGTTTTTT. Translated, it gives CASSPLRTGELFF.